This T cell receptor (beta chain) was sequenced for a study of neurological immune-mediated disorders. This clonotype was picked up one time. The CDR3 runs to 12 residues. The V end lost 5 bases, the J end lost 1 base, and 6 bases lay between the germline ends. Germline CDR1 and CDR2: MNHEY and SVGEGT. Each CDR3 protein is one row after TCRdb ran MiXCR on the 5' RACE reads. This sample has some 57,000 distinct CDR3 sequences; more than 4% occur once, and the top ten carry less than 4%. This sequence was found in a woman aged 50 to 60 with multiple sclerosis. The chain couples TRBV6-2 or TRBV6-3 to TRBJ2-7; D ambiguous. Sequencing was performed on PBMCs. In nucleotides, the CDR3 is TGTGCCAGCAGTAAAGGGTCCTACGAGCAGTACTTC. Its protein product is CASSKGSYEQYF.